The subject of this entry is one T cell receptor (beta chain). What it binds is unknown. The record originates from a study of CD4 T cells in relation to SARS-CoV-2 and coronaviruses. Study context: ViraFEST: approximately ten-day antigen culture of PBMCs, then TCR beta CDR3 sequencing.

Clones were sequenced by immunoSEQ multiplex PCR, and TCRdb holds only the in-frame ones, with some missing. The data hold about 35,000 clones, with under 85% observed a single time. CD4 enrichment then naive enrichment separated naive from memory CD4+ cells. Fewer than 130,000 naive or memory CD4+ cells were cultured with CEF peptides for about 10 days. Per the germline V gene, CDR1 is LNHNV and CDR2 is YYDKDF (reference sequence). The CDR3 contains 13 residues. V lost 2 bases to trimming and J lost 9 bases, with 12 bases between them. This receptor was taken from an adult with COVID-19. This chain links TRBV15 with TRBJ2-3; D unresolved. The specimen sequenced was memory CD4+ T cells from PBMCs, cultured in vitro. DNA of the CDR3: TGTGCCACCAGCAGAAGGCCCCCAGGAACGCAGTATTTT. As protein: CATSRRPPGTQYF.